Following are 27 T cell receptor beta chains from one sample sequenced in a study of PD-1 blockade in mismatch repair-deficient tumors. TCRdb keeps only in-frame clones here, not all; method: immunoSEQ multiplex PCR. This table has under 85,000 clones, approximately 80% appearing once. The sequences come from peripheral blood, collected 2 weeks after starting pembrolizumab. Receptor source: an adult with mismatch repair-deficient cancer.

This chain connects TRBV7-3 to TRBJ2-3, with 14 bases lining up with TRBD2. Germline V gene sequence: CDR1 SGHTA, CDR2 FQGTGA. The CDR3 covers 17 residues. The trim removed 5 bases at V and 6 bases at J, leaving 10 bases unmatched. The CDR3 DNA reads TGTGCCAGCAGCCGTACAGCGACTAGCGGGAGGGCCGATACGCAGTATTTT. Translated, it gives CASSRTATSGRADTQYF.

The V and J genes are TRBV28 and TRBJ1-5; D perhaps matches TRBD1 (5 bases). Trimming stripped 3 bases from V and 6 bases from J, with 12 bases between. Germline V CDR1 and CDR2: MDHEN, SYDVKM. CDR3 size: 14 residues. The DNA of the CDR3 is TGTGCCAGCAGTTTTCTTGGGGCTACTCAGCCCCAGCATTTT. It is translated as CASSFLGATQPQHF.

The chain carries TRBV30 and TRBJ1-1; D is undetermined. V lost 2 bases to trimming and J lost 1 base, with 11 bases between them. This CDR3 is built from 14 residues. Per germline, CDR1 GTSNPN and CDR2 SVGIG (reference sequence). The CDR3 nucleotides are TGTGCCTGGAGTACGACCGACTGGAACACTGAAGCTTTCTTT. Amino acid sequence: CAWSTTDWNTEAFF.

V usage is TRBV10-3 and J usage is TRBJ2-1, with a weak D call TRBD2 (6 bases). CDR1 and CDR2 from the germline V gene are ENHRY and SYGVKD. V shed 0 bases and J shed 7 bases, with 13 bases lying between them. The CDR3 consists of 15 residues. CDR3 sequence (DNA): TGTGCCATCAGTGAGTCGGCGGGGCCAGGGAATGAGCAGTTCTTC. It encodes CAISESAGPGNEQFF.

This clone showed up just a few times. CDR3 DNA sequence: TGCGCCAGCAGCCAAGGGCCGAGCACAGATACGCAGTATTTT. Translated: CASSQGPSTDTQYF. The chain uses TRBV4-1 and TRBJ2-3; no firm D call. CDR1 is MGHRA and CDR2 is YSYEKL in the germline V gene. The CDR3 sequence is 14 residues long. V was pared by 1 base and J by 0 bases, with 5 bases between.

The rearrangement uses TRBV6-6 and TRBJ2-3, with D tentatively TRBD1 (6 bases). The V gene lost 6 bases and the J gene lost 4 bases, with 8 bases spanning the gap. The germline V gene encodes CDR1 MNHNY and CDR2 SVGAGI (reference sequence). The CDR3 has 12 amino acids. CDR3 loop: CASRNRADTQYF. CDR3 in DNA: TGTGCCAGCAGAAACAGGGCAGATACGCAGTATTTT.

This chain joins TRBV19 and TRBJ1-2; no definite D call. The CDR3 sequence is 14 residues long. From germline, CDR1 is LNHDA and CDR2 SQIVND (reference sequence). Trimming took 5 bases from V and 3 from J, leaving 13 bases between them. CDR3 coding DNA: TGTGCCAGTAGTCAACGCAAGGCTGACTATGGCTACACCTTC. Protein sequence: CASSQRKADYGYTF. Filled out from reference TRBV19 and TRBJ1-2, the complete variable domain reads DGGITQSPKYLFRKEGQNVTLSCEQNLNHDAMYWYRQDPGQGLRLIYYSQIVNDFQKGDIAEGYSVSREKKESFPLTVTSAQKNPTAFYLCASSQRKADYGYTFGSGTRLTVV.

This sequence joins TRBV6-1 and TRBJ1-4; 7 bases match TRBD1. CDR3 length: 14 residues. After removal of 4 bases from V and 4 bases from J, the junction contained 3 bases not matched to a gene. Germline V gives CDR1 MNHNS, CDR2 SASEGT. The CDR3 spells CASSADRSNEKLFF. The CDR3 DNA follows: TGTGCCAGCAGTGCGGACAGGAGTAATGAAAAACTGTTTTTT.

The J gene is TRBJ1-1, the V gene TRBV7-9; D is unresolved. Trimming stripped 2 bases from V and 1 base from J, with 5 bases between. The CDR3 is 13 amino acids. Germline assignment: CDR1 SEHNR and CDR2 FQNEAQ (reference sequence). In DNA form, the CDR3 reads TGTGCCAGCAGCTTAACAGCGAACACTGAAGCTTTCTTT. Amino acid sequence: CASSLTANTEAFF.

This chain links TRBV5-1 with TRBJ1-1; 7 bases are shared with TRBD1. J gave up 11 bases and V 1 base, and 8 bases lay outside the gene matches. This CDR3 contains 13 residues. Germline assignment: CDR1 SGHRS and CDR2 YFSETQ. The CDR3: CASSLPSDREAFF. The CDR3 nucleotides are TGCGCCAGCAGCTTGCCCTCTGACAGGGAGGCTTTCTTT. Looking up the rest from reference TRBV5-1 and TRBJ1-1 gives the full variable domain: KAGVTQTPRYLIKTRGQQVTLSCSPISGHRSVSWYQQTPGQGLQFLFEYFSETQRNKGNFPGRFSGRQFSNSRSEMNVSTLELGDSALYLCASSLPSDREAFFGQGTRLTVV.

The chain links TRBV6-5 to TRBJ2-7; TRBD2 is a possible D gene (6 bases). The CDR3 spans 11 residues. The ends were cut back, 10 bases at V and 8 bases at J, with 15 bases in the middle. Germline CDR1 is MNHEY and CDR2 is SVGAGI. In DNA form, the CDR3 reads TGTGCCACATCTAGCGCAAGCCAGCAGTACTTC. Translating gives CATSSASQQYF.

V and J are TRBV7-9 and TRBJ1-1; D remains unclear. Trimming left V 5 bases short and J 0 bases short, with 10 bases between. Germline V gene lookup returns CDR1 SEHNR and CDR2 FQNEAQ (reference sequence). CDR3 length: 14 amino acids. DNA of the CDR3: TGTGCCAGCAGCCTGACGGAATTGAACACTGAAGCTTTCTTT. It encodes CASSLTELNTEAFF.

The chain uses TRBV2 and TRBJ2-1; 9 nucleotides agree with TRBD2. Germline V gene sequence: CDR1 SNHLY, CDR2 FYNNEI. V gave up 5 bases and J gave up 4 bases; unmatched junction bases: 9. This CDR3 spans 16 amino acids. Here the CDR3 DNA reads TGTGCCAGCAGTCCCGGGGCTAGCGGGAAATACAATGAGCAGTTCTTC. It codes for CASSPGASGKYNEQFF.

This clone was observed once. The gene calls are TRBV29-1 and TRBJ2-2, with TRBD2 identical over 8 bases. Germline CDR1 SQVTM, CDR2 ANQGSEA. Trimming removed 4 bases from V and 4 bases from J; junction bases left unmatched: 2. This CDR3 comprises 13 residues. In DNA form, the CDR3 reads TGCAGCGTTGGACTAGCGCGCACCGGGGAGCTGTTTTTT. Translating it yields CSVGLARTGELFF.

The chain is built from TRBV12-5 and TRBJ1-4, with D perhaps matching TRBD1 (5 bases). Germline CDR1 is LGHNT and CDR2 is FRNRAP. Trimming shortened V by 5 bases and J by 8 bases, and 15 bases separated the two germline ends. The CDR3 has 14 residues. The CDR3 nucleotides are TGTGCTAGTGGTCAAGGGGAACAGGTGGAAAAACTGTTTTTT. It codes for CASGQGEQVEKLFF.

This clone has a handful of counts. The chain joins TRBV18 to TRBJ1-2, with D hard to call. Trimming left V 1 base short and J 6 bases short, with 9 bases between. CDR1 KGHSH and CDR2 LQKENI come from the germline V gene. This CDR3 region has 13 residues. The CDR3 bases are TGTGCCAGCTCACCACAGGGCGAGGATGGCTACACCTTC. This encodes CASSPQGEDGYTF. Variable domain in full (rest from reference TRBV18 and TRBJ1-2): NAGVMQNPRHLVRRRGQEARLRCSPMKGHSHVYWYRQLPEEGLKFMVYLQKENIIDESGMPKERFSAEFPKEGPSILRIQQVVRGDSAAYFCASSPQGEDGYTFGSGTRLTVV.

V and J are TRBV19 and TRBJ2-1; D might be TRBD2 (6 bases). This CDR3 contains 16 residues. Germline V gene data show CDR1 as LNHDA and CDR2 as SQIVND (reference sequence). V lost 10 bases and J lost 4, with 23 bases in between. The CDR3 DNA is TGTGCCACCGATCGCTCCGGGACTGGACGATACAATGAGCAGTTCTTC. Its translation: CATDRSGTGRYNEQFF.

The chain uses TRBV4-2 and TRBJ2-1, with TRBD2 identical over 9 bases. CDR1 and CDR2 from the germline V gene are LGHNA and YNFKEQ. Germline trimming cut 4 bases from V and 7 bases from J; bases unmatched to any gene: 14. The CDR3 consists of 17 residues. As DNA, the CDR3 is TGTGCCAGCAGCCCAGCTGCTAGCGGGGACGGTGGGAATGAGCAGTTCTTC. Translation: CASSPAASGDGGNEQFF.

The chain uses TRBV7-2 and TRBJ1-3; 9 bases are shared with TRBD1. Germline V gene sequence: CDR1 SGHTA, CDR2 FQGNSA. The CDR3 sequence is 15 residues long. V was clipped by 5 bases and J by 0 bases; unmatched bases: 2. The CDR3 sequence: CASSQGQGSGNTIYF. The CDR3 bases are TGTGCCAGCAGCCAGGGACAGGGCTCTGGAAACACCATATATTTT.

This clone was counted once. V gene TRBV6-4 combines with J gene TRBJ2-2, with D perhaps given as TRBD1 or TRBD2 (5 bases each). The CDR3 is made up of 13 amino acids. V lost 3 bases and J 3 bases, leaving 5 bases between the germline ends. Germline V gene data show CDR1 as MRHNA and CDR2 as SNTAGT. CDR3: CASSEGDTGELFF. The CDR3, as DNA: TGTGCCAGCAGTGAGGGGGACACCGGGGAGCTGTTTTTT.

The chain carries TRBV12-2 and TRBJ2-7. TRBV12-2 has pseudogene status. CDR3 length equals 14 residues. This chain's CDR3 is CASSLAWTSYEQYF. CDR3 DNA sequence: TGTGCCAGCAGCTTAGCGTGGACCTCCTACGAGCAGTACTTC.

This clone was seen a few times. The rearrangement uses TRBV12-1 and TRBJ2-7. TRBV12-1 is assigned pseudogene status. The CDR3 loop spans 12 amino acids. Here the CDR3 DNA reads TGTGCCAGCAGCTGGAAGCCCTACGAGCAGTACTTC. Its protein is CASSWKPYEQYF.

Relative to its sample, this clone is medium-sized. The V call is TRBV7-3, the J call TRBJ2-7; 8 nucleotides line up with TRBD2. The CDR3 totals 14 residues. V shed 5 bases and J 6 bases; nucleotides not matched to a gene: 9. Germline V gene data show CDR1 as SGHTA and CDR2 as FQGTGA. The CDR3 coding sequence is TGTGCCAGCAGCCTCGGGGCGGGAGGTTTCGAGCAGTACTTC. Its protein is CASSLGAGGFEQYF.

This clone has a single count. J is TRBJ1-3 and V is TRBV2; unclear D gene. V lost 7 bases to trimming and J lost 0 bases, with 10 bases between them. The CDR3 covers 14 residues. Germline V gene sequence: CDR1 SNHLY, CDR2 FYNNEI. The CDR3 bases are TGTGCCAGCATGGAAATTAACTCTGGAAACACCATATATTTT. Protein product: CASMEINSGNTIYF. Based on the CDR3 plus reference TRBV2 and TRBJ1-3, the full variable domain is EPEVTQTPSHQVTQMGQEVILRCVPISNHLYFYWYRQILGQKVEFLVSFYNNEISEKSEIFDDQFSVERPDGSNFTLKIRSTKLEDSAMYFCASMEINSGNTIYFGEGSWLTVV.

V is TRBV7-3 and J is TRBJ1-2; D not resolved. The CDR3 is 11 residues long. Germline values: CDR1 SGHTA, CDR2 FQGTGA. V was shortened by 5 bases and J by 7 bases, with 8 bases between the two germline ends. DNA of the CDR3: TGTGCCAGCAGCGAGAGCGTTGGCTACACCTTC. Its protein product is CASSESVGYTF.

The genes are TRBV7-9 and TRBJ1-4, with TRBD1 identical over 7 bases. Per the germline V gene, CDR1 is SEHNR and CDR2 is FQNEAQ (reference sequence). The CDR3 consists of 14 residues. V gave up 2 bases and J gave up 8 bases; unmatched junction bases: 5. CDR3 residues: CASSLYRGGEKLFF. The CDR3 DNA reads TGTGCCAGCAGCTTATACAGGGGTGGGGAAAAACTGTTTTTT.

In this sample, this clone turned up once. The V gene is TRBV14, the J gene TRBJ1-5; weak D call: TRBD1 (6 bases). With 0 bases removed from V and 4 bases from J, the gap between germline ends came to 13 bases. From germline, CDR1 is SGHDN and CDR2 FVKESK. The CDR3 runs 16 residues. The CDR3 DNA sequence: TGTGCCAGCAGCCAAGATTCGGGCAGGGGTAATCAGCCCCAGCATTTT. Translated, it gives CASSQDSGRGNQPQHF.